This TCR beta chain was profiled in a study of shared clonotypes between healthy human individuals. HIV-negative, healthy adults without recent acute infections or vaccinations were the donors. Subsets obtained from CD4+ cells comprised CD45RA+ naive and CD45RA-negative memory cells. The protocol was immunoSEQ multiplex PCR, while the TCRdb copy is restricted to in-frame clones and leaves out a portion. This sample has some 1,600,000 clones, with approximately 98% found just once. Germline V gene data show CDR1 as SGHVS and CDR2 as FQNEAQ. Trimming removed 6 bases from V and 7 bases from J; junction bases left unmatched: 8. This CDR3 spans 14 amino acids. This clone appeared once. Its target is unknown. Study outcomes and limitations: Naive subsets usually exceeded memory subsets in estimated richness. Tissues were not sampled, only blood, and their repertoires likely differ.

This clonotype was obtained from a man aged 30 to 45 in good health. The chain has TRBV7-8 and TRBJ2-2; 7 nucleotides match TRBD1. Material for sequencing was naive CD4+ T cells sorted from blood. Subset noted: CD45RA+ positively selected. The CDR3 DNA sequence: TGTGCCAGCAGTTTGACAGGGCCGGGCGGGGAGCTGTTTTTT. It specifies CASSLTGPGGELFF. The full variable domain, its missing parts supplied by reference TRBV7-8 and TRBJ2-2, is GAGVSQSPRYKVAKRGQDVALRCDPISGHVSLFWYQQALGQGPEFLTYFQNEAQLDKSGLPSDRFFAERPEGSVSTLKIQRTQQEDSAVYLCASSLTGPGGELFFGEGSRLTVL.